This passage covers 27 T cell receptor beta chains from one sample sequenced in a study of regulatory T cells in long-lasting Graves disease. Construction of the TCR beta libraries employed iRepertoire HTBI primers in conjunction with Arm-PCR of CDR3 regions. TCRdb redid the calling of the multiplex PCR reads with MiXCR, one entry per CDR3 protein. The sample has some 220,000 distinct CDR3 sequences, approximately 19% seen once; the top ten hold approximately 12%. Time point reported: newly diagnosed GD, antithyroid drugs for less than 3 months. TCR sequences were obtained from RNA taken from PBMCs. These data also featured in a second study, about T cells in Graves' hyperthyroidism and ophthalmopathy.

The input for sequencing was peripheral blood mononuclear cells (PBMCs), taken at new diagnosis, from a patient treated with antithyroid drugs. These receptors were taken from a woman between 25 and 40 years old with Graves disease.

This clonotype showed up many times. The J gene is TRBJ2-1, the V gene TRBV11-2; 9 bases agree with TRBD2. V dropped 1 base and J dropped 6; count of bases not matched to a gene: 7. The germline CDR1 and CDR2 sequences are SGHAT and FQNNGV. This CDR3 is 16 amino acids long. The CDR3 spells CASSLVAGAIPNEQFF. CDR3 sequence (DNA): TGTGCCAGCAGCTTAGTAGCGGGAGCGATCCCCAATGAGCAGTTCTTC.

This clonotype came up a few times. The rearrangement uses TRBV3-1 and TRBJ1-4, with unresolved D. Germline assignment: CDR1 LGHDT and CDR2 YNNKEL (reference sequence). The CDR3 is 15 residues long. V shed 5 bases and J shed 0 bases, with 10 bases lying between them. The chain's CDR3 is CASSAPGTTNEKLFF. DNA of the CDR3: TGTGCCAGCAGCGCCCCGGGGACAACTAATGAAAAACTGTTTTTT.

This clonotype was observed at least ten times. The rearrangement joins TRBV6-5 to TRBJ2-7; D perhaps matches TRBD2 (5 bases). The germline V and J ends were trimmed by 1 base and 0 bases, with 7 bases remaining between them. Germline assignment: CDR1 MNHEY and CDR2 SVGAGI. There are 14 residues in the CDR3. This CDR3 reads CASSYYGLSYEQYF. CDR3 nucleotide sequence: TGTGCCAGCAGTTACTACGGACTCTCCTACGAGCAGTACTTC.

This clonotype was observed at least ten times. The chain couples TRBV7-9 to TRBJ2-5; either TRBD1 or TRBD2 may fit D (6 bases each). Germline assignment: CDR1 SEHNR and CDR2 FQNEAQ (reference sequence). V was cut by 6 bases and J by 4 bases, with 9 bases left in between. The CDR3 extends over 12 amino acids. The CDR3 is CASSRGAETQYF. CDR3 DNA sequence: TGTGCCAGCAGTAGGGGGGCAGAGACCCAGTACTTC.

This clonotype came up many times. This chain uses TRBV12-3 or TRBV12-4 with TRBJ1-2; tentative D call: TRBD1 (5 bases). The CDR3 has 15 amino acids. V lost 2 bases and J lost 4, with 14 bases in between. As DNA, the CDR3 is TGTGCCAGCAGTTTAAAGGCAGGGAAGGTCTATGGCTACACCTTC. It is translated as CASSLKAGKVYGYTF.

The rearrangement links TRBV20-1 to TRBJ2-5, with a weak D call TRBD2 (5 bases). The V end was cut by 2 bases, the J end by 1 base, with 5 bases between. The CDR3 contains 12 residues. Germline assignment: CDR1 DFQATT and CDR2 SNEGSKA (reference sequence). The DNA of the CDR3 is TGCAGTGCTAGACGGGGCCAAGAGACCCAGTACTTC. It encodes CSARRGQETQYF.

This clonotype was observed at least ten times. The rearrangement uses TRBV10-3 and TRBJ1-2; tentative D call: TRBD1 (5 bases). The CDR3 covers 14 residues. Germline lookup yields CDR1 ENHRY and CDR2 SYGVKD. The V end was cut by 4 bases, the J end by 3 bases, with 12 bases between. CDR3 residues: CAISGTGTDYGYTF. CDR3 DNA: TGTGCCATCAGTGGAACCGGGACGGACTATGGCTACACCTTC.

At least ten counts were recorded for this clonotype. The V call is TRBV20-1, the J call TRBJ1-2, with unresolved D. V lost 6 bases, J lost 2 bases, and 13 bases lay in between. Germline lookup yields CDR1 DFQATT and CDR2 SNEGSKA (reference sequence). This CDR3 is 13 amino acids long. This CDR3 reads CSAPHPTNYGYTF. CDR3 sequence (DNA): TGCAGTGCCCCCCATCCCACCAACTATGGCTACACCTTC.

The sample holds many counts of this clonotype. V gene TRBV6-2 or TRBV6-3 combines with J gene TRBJ2-2; TRBD2 matches at 14 bases. The germline CDR1 and CDR2 sequences are MNHEY and SVGEGT. CDR3 size: 16 residues. The ends lost 4 bases at V and 5 bases at J; junction bases unmatched: 3. The CDR3 reads CASSWGLAGVTGELFF. CDR3 in DNA: TGTGCCAGCAGTTGGGGACTAGCGGGAGTTACCGGGGAGCTGTTTTTT.

This sequence joins TRBV5-1 and TRBJ1-2; TRBD1 is a possible D gene (5 bases). Trimming shortened V by 0 bases and J by 5 bases, and 20 bases separated the two germline ends. The CDR3 has 17 residues. Germline V CDR1 and CDR2: SGHRS, YFSETQ. CDR3 in amino acids: CASSLEPGRAKKYGYTF. The CDR3 DNA is TGCGCCAGCAGCTTGGAGCCAGGGAGGGCAAAGAAATATGGCTACACCTTC.

At least ten counts were recorded for this clonotype. The rearrangement links TRBV7-9 to TRBJ2-2; D perhaps matches TRBD1 (6 bases). Germline values: CDR1 SEHNR, CDR2 FQNEAQ (reference sequence). The CDR3 length is 15 residues. Trimming left V 3 bases short and J 5 bases short, with 13 bases between. The CDR3 sequence is CASSFEGGMTGELFF. CDR3 bases: TGTGCCAGCAGCTTCGAAGGGGGAATGACCGGGGAGCTGTTTTTT.

As concerns this clonotype: A read error may be the cause here, since a much bigger clone is one base away. The V gene is TRBV19, the J gene TRBJ2-7; 8 bases are a match to TRBD1. Germline CDR1 LNHDA, CDR2 SQIVND (reference sequence). CDR3 size: 17 residues. CDR3 sequence reads: CAGSILSPSGQGVEQYF. In DNA, the CDR3 is TGTGCCGGTAGTATCTTATCCCCCTCCGGACAGGGTGTCGAGCAGTACTTC.

This clonotype appeared a few times. This may stem from a read error, because a much larger clone lies one nucleotide away. In this CDR3 the conserved last residue, phenylalanine or tryptophan, is missing, so a read error is likely. This rearrangement joins TRBV6-1 to TRBJ1-6; D is unresolved. V was clipped by 5 bases and J by 7 bases, with 18 bases between them. The germline V gene encodes CDR1 MNHNS and CDR2 SASEGT. The CDR3 length is 16 residues. The DNA for the CDR3 is TGTGCCAGCAGTACGACCTCGGGAGGCCGGAATTCACCCCTCCACTCT. This codes for CASSTTSGGRNSPLHS.

In its sample, this clonotype was seen many times. The V call is TRBV20-1, the J call TRBJ1-1; 7 nucleotides agree with TRBD1. CDR3 size: 12 residues. Germline V lookup: CDR1 DFQATT, CDR2 SNEGSKA (reference sequence). CDR3 amino acids: CTTGQMNTEAFF. CDR3 coding DNA: TGCACAACGGGACAGATGAACACTGAAGCTTTCTTT.

This clonotype was counted only a few times. The CDR3 here is CASSPGWTGNEKLFF. The CDR3 nucleotides read TGTGCCAGCAGCCCCGGATGGACAGGGAATGAAAAACTGTTTTTT. The rearrangement uses TRBV7-9 and TRBJ1-4; 8 nucleotides agree with TRBD1. Germline loops: CDR1 SEHNR, CDR2 FQNEAQ (reference sequence). The CDR3 loop spans 15 amino acids. The ends lost 5 bases at V and 5 bases at J; junction bases unmatched: 7.

This clonotype has ten or more counts. The rearrangement links TRBV4-1 to TRBJ1-4; no firm D call. This CDR3 comprises 15 residues. The germline gives CDR1 MGHRA, CDR2 YSYEKL. V lost 11 bases and J lost 5, with 21 bases in between. The CDR3 region has the DNA TGCGCCGGTAAACCGGCCCTACAACTAAATGAAAAACTGTTTTTT. Residues: CAGKPALQLNEKLFF.

This clonotype was detected a few times. The chain employs TRBV30 and TRBJ2-7; D is ambiguous. V gave up 1 base and J gave up 5 bases, with 6 bases separating them. Germline CDR1 reads GTSNPN; CDR2 reads SVGIG (reference sequence). The CDR3 is 11 residues long. CDR3 in DNA: TGTGCCTGGAGTGATCCGGACGAGCAGTACTTC. It is translated as CAWSDPDEQYF.

With respect to this clonotype: The likely explanation is a read error, given a far larger clone one base away. No conserved phenylalanine or tryptophan is present at the end of the CDR3, so a read error is the likely explanation. This rearrangement joins TRBV11-2 to TRBJ1-2, with 9 bases that match TRBD1. CDR1 SGHAT and CDR2 FQNNGV come from the germline V gene. The CDR3 sequence is 14 residues long. The trim removed 5 bases at V and 7 bases at J, leaving 8 bases unmatched. The CDR3 DNA reads as TGTGCCAGCAGCCCGCCGGGACAGGGAAGTGGCTACACCCTC. This gives the protein CASSPPGQGSGYTL.

This clonotype was picked up many times. The CDR3 protein is CASSRGQRNTEAFF. CDR3 DNA sequence: TGTGCCAGCAGCCGCGGACAGAGGAACACTGAAGCTTTCTTT. This chain links TRBV3-1 with TRBJ1-1; D is possibly TRBD1 (6 bases). This CDR3 has 14 residues. Germline lookup yields CDR1 LGHDT and CDR2 YNNKEL (reference sequence). V was shortened by 4 bases and J by 1 base, with 10 bases between the two germline ends.

This clonotype was observed a handful of times. The chain joins TRBV6-2 or TRBV6-3 to TRBJ2-6; D is perhaps TRBD1 or TRBD2 (5 bases each). The CDR3 runs 17 residues. The germline V gene encodes CDR1 MNHEY and CDR2 SVGEGT. V lost 6 bases, J lost 0 bases, and 15 bases lay in between. The CDR3 nucleotides read TGTGCCAGCAGCATGGCAGGGACCCACTCTGGGGCCAACGTCCTGACTTTC. Its protein product is CASSMAGTHSGANVLTF.

The gene calls are TRBV30 and TRBJ1-2; TRBD1 agrees at 7 bases. This CDR3 has 15 amino acids. Trimming removed 0 bases from V and 9 bases from J; junction bases left unmatched: 13. Germline V gives CDR1 GTSNPN, CDR2 SVGIG (reference sequence). CDR3 region: CAWSVLVKGARSYTF. CDR3 sequence (DNA): TGTGCCTGGAGTGTACTGGTTAAGGGGGCGCGGAGCTACACCTTC.

This clonotype was seen a handful of times. The rearrangement uses TRBV6-1 and TRBJ2-7, with D perhaps assigned TRBD1 or TRBD2 (7 bases each). Germline V CDR1 and CDR2: MNHNS, SASEGT. V lost 8 bases and J lost 8, with 22 bases in between. The CDR3 is made up of 14 amino acids. The chain's CDR3 is CASGQGGSHGKQYF. The CDR3 nucleotides are TGTGCCAGCGGGCAGGGGGGGTCTCACGGGAAGCAGTACTTC.

The rearrangement joins TRBV7-9 to TRBJ1-2; D is possibly TRBD1 (5 bases). Per the germline V gene, CDR1 is SEHNR and CDR2 is FQNEAQ (reference sequence). The CDR3 sequence is 12 residues long. V lost 3 bases and J lost 6, with 8 bases in between. The CDR3 is CASSLGGNGYTF. CDR3 in DNA: TGTGCCAGCAGCTTGGGGGGTAATGGCTACACCTTC.

The sample holds many counts of this clonotype. The chain recombines TRBV28 with TRBJ1-2, with D unclear. The CDR3 is made up of 14 amino acids. Germline CDR1 reads MDHEN; CDR2 reads SYDVKM. Trimming removed 3 bases from V and 2 bases from J, with 10 bases in between. The CDR3: CASSFGVSNYGYTF. The CDR3 region has the DNA TGTGCCAGCAGTTTCGGGGTTTCCAACTATGGCTACACCTTC.

This clonotype has more than one count but fewer than ten. The chain joins TRBV19 to TRBJ1-1; no firm D call. V was clipped by 3 bases and J by 8 bases, with 10 bases between them. Per germline, CDR1 LNHDA and CDR2 SQIVND (reference sequence). The length of the CDR3 is 12 residues. This chain's CDR3 is CASSMAPGEAFF. The CDR3 coding sequence is TGTGCCAGTAGTATGGCCCCGGGGGAAGCTTTCTTT. Supplemented by reference TRBV19 and TRBJ1-1, the full variable domain reads DGGITQSPKYLFRKEGQNVTLSCEQNLNHDAMYWYRQDPGQGLRLIYYSQIVNDFQKGDIAEGYSVSREKKESFPLTVTSAQKNPTAFYLCASSMAPGEAFFGQGTRLTVV.

This clonotype was seen a handful of times. The gene calls are TRBV20-1 and TRBJ2-7; no clear D gene. Looked up from germline, CDR1 is DFQATT and CDR2 is SNEGSKA (reference sequence). This CDR3 contains 9 residues. The ends were cut back, 6 bases at V and 8 bases at J, with 8 bases in the middle. Written as DNA, the CDR3 is TGCAGTGCAGGGCGGCAGCAGTACTTC. This translates into CSAGRQQYF.

The chain couples TRBV28 to TRBJ2-3; 7 positions agree with TRBD2. Germline V lookup: CDR1 MDHEN, CDR2 SYDVKM. The CDR3 spans 15 residues. Unmatched junction bases numbered 11, after V lost 6 bases and J lost 5 bases. The DNA of the CDR3 is TGTGCCAGCAGGACGCCCGGGGGGAAAGAAGATACGCAGTATTTT. As protein: CASRTPGGKEDTQYF.